A selection of T cell receptor beta chains follows, all from one sample in a study of blood T cell repertoires in COVID-19. The assay was immunoSEQ multiplex PCR, and TCRdb's table has in-frame clones only and misses some. Here the sample spans hundreds of thousands of clones, about nine tenths being singletons. The source material was peripheral blood. These receptors all stem from a woman in her forties or fifties who had recovered from COVID-19. CDR3s include the opening cysteine and the closing phenylalanine or tryptophan. D genes are given only for firm matches. Clone size appears in some rows only: once, few, many, or a class for an expanded clone.

clone_size	cdr3_length	v_call	d_call	j_call	cdr3_aa	cdr3_nt
once	16	TRBV23-1	-	TRBJ1-2	CASSQSCIEGPRVYTF	TGCGCCAGCAGTCAATCGTGTATCGAGGGCCCGAGGGTCTACACCTTC
-	18	TRBV5-6	-	TRBJ2-4	CASSLISRGTLAKNIQYF	TGTGCCAGCAGCTTGATTTCACGGGGGACCCTAGCCAAAAACATTCAGTACTTC
-	13	TRBV5-4	-	TRBJ1-1	CASSWTENTEAFF	TGTGCCAGCAGTTGGACAGAGAACACTGAAGCTTTCTTT
-	14	TRBV4-3	TRBD1	TRBJ1-2	CASSQAGGDYGYTF	TGCGCCAGCAGCCAAGCAGGGGGCGACTATGGCTACACCTTC
-	11	TRBV5-1	TRBD1	TRBJ2-1	CASSPGTVQFF	TGCGCCAGCAGCCCCGGGACAGTCCAGTTCTTC
-	14	TRBV6-5	TRBD1	TRBJ1-4	CASRDRGGNEKLFF	TGTGCCAGCAGAGACAGGGGAGGGAATGAAAAACTGTTTTTT
many	15	TRBV4-1	-	TRBJ1-4	CASSQPDGYGGKLFF	TGCGCCAGCAGCCAACCCGACGGGTATGGAGGGAAACTGTTTTTT
-	13	TRBV6-5	-	TRBJ1-2	CASSQRGYYGYTF	TGTGCCAGCAGCCAAAGGGGATACTATGGCTACACCTTC
-	13	TRBV19	-	TRBJ2-7	CASRRQGSYEQYF	TGTGCCAGTAGACGGCAGGGATCCTACGAGCAGTACTTC
-	15	TRBV5-6	TRBD1	TRBJ1-3	CASSLTGGAGNTIYF	TGTGCCAGCAGCTTAACAGGGGGCGCCGGGAACACCATATATTTT
-	14	TRBV10-3	TRBD1	TRBJ2-3	CAISGTGGTDTQYF	TGTGCCATCAGTGGGACAGGGGGAACAGATACGCAGTATTTT
-	16	TRBV19	TRBD1	TRBJ1-6	CASMSFTGTGNSPLHF	TGTGCCAGTATGTCTTTCACCGGGACAGGGAATTCACCCCTCCACTTT
-	14	TRBV5-8	-	TRBJ1-2	CASSLSRGLYGYTF	TGTGCCAGCAGCTTGTCGCGGGGGCTCTATGGCTACACCTTC
-	18	TRBV7-9	TRBD1	TRBJ1-2	CASSSGQGADFSNYGYTF	TGTGCCAGCAGCTCGGGACAGGGGGCTGACTTCTCTAACTATGGCTACACCTTC
once	18	TRBV7-9	TRBD2	TRBJ2-5	CASSPSKRLAGAGETQYF	TGTGCCAGCAGTCCCTCGAAGCGACTAGCGGGAGCTGGAGAGACCCAGTACTTC
-	16	TRBV5-1	TRBD1	TRBJ2-1	CASSSQRGLSGNEQFF	TGCGCCAGCAGCTCCCAGAGGGGGCTCTCGGGCAATGAGCAGTTCTTC
-	15	TRBV27	-	TRBJ1-1	CASKKPGQGGTEAFF	TGTGCCAGTAAGAAGCCAGGGCAGGGAGGAACTGAAGCTTTCTTT
-	15	TRBV9	-	TRBJ1-1	CASRRGSGMNTEAFF	TGTGCCTCGCGCCGAGGTAGTGGAATGAACACTGAAGCTTTCTTT
once	15	TRBV6-5	-	TRBJ1-1	CASSRAGGKNTEAFF	TGTGCCAGCAGTAGGGCAGGAGGCAAGAACACTGAAGCTTTCTTT
-	13	TRBV28	-	TRBJ1-2	CASREGANYGYTF	TGTGCCAGCAGGGAGGGAGCTAACTATGGCTACACCTTC
-	15	TRBV19	TRBD1	TRBJ1-5	CASSIRDRGNQPQHF	TGTGCCAGTAGTATCCGGGACAGGGGTAATCAGCCCCAGCATTTT
few	17	TRBV7-2	-	TRBJ1-3	CASSLGQDSRSGNTIYF	TGTGCCAGCAGCTTAGGTCAGGACAGCCGATCTGGAAACACCATATATTTT
-	16	TRBV21-1	-	TRBJ1-1	CASSKEEGATCTEAFF	TGTGCCAGCAGCAAAGAGGAGGGGGCGACATGCACTGAAGCTTTCTTT
-	15	TRBV5-6	TRBD1	TRBJ2-7	CASSPPGQLTYEQYF	TGTGCCAGCAGTCCCCCGGGACAGCTGACCTACGAGCAGTACTTC
-	12	TRBV2	-	TRBJ1-1	CASTQVDTEAFF	TGTGCCAGCACCCAGGTAGACACTGAAGCTTTCTTT
-	13	TRBV28	-	TRBJ1-5	CASTPRRRQPQHF	TGTGCCAGCACCCCGCGGAGGAGGCAGCCCCAGCATTTT
-	15	TRBV4-3	-	TRBJ2-5	CASSQDIRVQETQYF	TGCGCCAGCAGCCAAGATATCCGAGTACAAGAGACCCAGTACTTC
-	18	TRBV4-1	-	TRBJ2-3	CASSQSIAMIPVSFTQYF	TGCGCCAGCAGCCAATCTATTGCCATGATCCCCGTTTCTTTTACGCAGTATTTT
-	15	TRBV5-1	TRBD1	TRBJ2-5	CASSSGQGAQETQYF	TGCGCCAGCAGCTCGGGACAGGGGGCTCAAGAGACCCAGTACTTC
-	14	TRBV30	-	TRBJ1-2	CAWSVGRVNYGYTF	TGTGCCTGGAGTGTGGGCAGGGTGAACTATGGCTACACCTTC
-	13	TRBV19	-	TRBJ1-2	CASSIARGYGYTF	TGTGCCAGTAGTATAGCCCGGGGCTATGGCTACACCTTC
-	14	TRBV27	TRBD1	TRBJ1-5	CASRGQGLRQPQHF	TGTGCCAGCCGGGGACAGGGCCTTCGTCAGCCCCAGCATTTT